This TCR beta chain comes out of a study of Graves' ophthalmopathy and Graves' hyperthyroidism (dated by TCRdb to the late 2010s). With regard to the full study: Peripheral blood was collected at initial diagnosis, prior to any treatment. To tell Graves' ophthalmopathy apart from Graves' hyperthyroidism, and to predict which patients would progress to ophthalmopathy, the study relied on TCR beta repertoire signatures. In total, around 130 blood samples were TCR-sequenced: approximately 42 ophthalmopathy, about 75 hyperthyroidism and roughly 17 hyperthyroidism-to-ophthalmopathy patients. T-cell repertoires of thyroid tissue and blood were compared in over 5 hyperthyroidism patients. Following sample collection, hyperthyroidism patients were given methimazole at a starting dose of 30 mg daily, and ophthalmopathy patients were given high-dose intravenous methylprednisolone. An independent validation cohort was composed of around 19 hyperthyroidism patients and over 15 patients who later progressed from hyperthyroidism to ophthalmopathy. A discovery set of 95 to 100 patients (about 45 ophthalmopathy, 55 to 60 stable hyperthyroidism) was enrolled to explore V-J signatures distinguishing ophthalmopathy from hyperthyroidism.

The ophthalmopathy patients had moderately to severely active disease, with a Clinical Activity Score of 3 or higher, a NOSPECS grade of 4 or higher, and a disease duration of less than 3 months. Patients with other autoimmune diseases, uncontrolled infections, pregnancy or lactation were excluded. Clinical symptoms, serum thyroxine, TRAb, thyroid ultrasound and orbital computed tomography formed the basis of the diagnosis. PBMCs were isolated from about 9 ml of fresh peripheral blood by Ficoll-Paque density gradient centrifugation. Total RNA was extracted using Trizol reagent, and RNA quality was checked on an Agilent 2100 Bioanalyzer. A distance of 22 bases separates the germline ends of V and J, which lose 3 bases and 7 bases respectively. Via the germline V gene (reference sequence), CDR1 is DFQATT and CDR2 SNEGSKA. The CDR3 spans 16 residues, from the cysteine through the phenylalanine. Only the CDR3 portion is preserved as DNA: 48 bases, with reading frame beginning at the first base.

As to this clonotype: Its antigen target is currently unknown. Base qualities are not recorded, but no much larger clone differs from it by a single base.

For repertoire sequencing, the TCR beta CDR3 regions were amplified from RNA transcripts. HTBI primers and the Qiagen OneStep RT-PCR kit were used in a first-round RT-PCR, which was followed by a second-round multiplex PCR, size selection and purification. Sequencing of the libraries was carried out on an Illumina HiSeq2000 in paired-end mode with 100 bp reads. As for the authors' bioinformatics: SOAPnuke was used for read processing, and reads with adapters, uncalled bases, a mean Phred below 15, or no exact constant-primer or identifier match were discarded. COPE v1.2.5 was used to merge high-quality paired reads. Each unique nucleotide sequence was treated as a clonotype, and MiTCR v1.1 was used to align the clonotypes to the IMGT TRB V, D and J references. Only V-J combinations with frequency above 0.0001 were analysed, covering 99% to 99.2% of repertoires. For each V-J combination, a TCR clonal expansion and chaos score was defined as F50 clonal expansion divided by the chaos observed in the TCRdist matrix. Features were reduced by Welch's t-statistics and random forest to 10 to 15 V-J combinations, which fed a naive Bayes classifier. The Morisita-Horn index was used to measure how similar the thyroid and blood repertoires were. Clones were called with MiXCR by TCRdb after fastp trimmed the public reads at Q25, and only in-frame beta chains were retained. Rows are combined by CDR3 protein, so each entry shows the most common genes and DNA. TCRdb's processing, not the authors', yielded these V and J calls. The sample table records 45,000 to 60,000 distinct CDR3 sequences; roughly half of these occur just once. The top ten hold roughly 5% of the sample.

The study at large found these results: Most of the expanded thyroid clonotypes with a frequency above 0.001 were also detected in blood, and it was suggested that the thyroid immune response may be reflected by blood repertoires. In cross-validation, the 13-signature model distinguished ophthalmopathy from stable hyperthyroidism with around 86% sensitivity and roughly 81% specificity, while in the test set the corresponding values were about 80% and 75%. In validation, the model predicted ophthalmopathy progression with roughly 68% sensitivity and approximately 75% specificity; around twelve predicted patients were CT-confirmed with GO in a median of approximately 6.5 months. Sample size was not predetermined statistically, and investigators were not blinded to group allocation.

The chain is assembled from TRBV20-1 and TRBJ1-5, with the D gene call left open. The clonotype originates from an adult woman with Graves' ophthalmopathy. Sequencing was performed on peripheral blood. The base sequence is TGCAGTGCTAGGACTAGCGGGCCAACGGGTGAGCAGCCCCAGCATTTT. This codes for CSARTSGPTGEQPQHF.